The clone carrying this T cell receptor beta chain came up once. This CDR3 region has 18 residues. From germline, CDR1 is LNHDA and CDR2 SQIVND (reference sequence). With V trimmed by 6 bases and J by 3 bases, 13 bases remained unmatched. These data belong to a study of T cell repertoires in cytomegalovirus infection. At the level of the study: A matching HLA type, together with CMV infection, was signaled by public TCR beta signatures.

A single record per CDR3 protein comes from TCRdb applying MiXCR to the reads. The sample lists a few hundred thousand distinct CDR3 sequences, around 27% occurring once. The rearrangement uses TRBV19 and TRBJ2-7; 14 positions match TRBD2. The sample consisted of PBMCs. This TCR derives from a human donor in good health (CMV status not recorded). Some clones in this sample may be carry-over from other donors' samples. CDR3 sequence: CASSGQDGTSGSYYEQYF. In DNA, the CDR3 is TGTGCCAGTAGCGGACAGGACGGGACTAGCGGGAGTTACTACGAGCAGTACTTC.